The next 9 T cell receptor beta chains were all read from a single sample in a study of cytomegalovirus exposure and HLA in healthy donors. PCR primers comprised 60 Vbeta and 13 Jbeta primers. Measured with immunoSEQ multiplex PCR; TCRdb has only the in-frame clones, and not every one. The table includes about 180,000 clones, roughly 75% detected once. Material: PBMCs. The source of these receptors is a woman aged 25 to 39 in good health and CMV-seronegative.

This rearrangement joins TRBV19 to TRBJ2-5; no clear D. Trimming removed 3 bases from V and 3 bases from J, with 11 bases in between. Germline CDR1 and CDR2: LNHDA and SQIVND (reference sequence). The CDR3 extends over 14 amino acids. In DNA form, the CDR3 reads TGTGCCAGTAGTATGTGGCCGAACGAAGAGACCCAGTACTTC. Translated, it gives CASSMWPNEETQYF. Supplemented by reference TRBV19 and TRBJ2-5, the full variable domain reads DGGITQSPKYLFRKEGQNVTLSCEQNLNHDAMYWYRQDPGQGLRLIYYSQIVNDFQKGDIAEGYSVSREKKESFPLTVTSAQKNPTAFYLCASSMWPNEETQYFGPGTRLLVL.

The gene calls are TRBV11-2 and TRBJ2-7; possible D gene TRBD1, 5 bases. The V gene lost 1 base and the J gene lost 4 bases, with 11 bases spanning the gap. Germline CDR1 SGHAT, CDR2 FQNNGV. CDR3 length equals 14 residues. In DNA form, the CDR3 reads TGTGCCAGCAGCTTAGGCGGCAGGGTTTACGAGCAGTACTTC. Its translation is CASSLGGRVYEQYF.

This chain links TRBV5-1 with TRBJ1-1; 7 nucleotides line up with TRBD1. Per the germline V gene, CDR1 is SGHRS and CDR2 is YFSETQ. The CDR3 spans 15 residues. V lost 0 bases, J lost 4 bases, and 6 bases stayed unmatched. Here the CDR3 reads CASSLGQGLGTEAFF. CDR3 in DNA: TGCGCCAGCAGCTTGGGACAGGGCTTGGGCACTGAAGCTTTCTTT.

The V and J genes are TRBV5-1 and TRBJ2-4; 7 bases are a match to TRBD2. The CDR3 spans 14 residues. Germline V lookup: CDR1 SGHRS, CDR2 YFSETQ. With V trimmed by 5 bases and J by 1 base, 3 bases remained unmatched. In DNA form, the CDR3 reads TGCGCCAGCAGACGGGGGGATGCCAAAAACATTCAGTACTTC. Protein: CASRRGDAKNIQYF.

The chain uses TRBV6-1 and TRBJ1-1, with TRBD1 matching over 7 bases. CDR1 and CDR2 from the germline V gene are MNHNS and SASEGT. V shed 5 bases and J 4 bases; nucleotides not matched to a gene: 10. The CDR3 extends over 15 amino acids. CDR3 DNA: TGTGCCAGCAGTACGTTATCCAGGGGGGCCACTGAAGCTTTCTTT. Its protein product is CASSTLSRGATEAFF.

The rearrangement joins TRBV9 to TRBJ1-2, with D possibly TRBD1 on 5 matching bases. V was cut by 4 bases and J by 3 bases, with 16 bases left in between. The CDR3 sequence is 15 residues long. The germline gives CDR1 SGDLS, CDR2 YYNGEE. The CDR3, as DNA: TGTGCCAGCAGCCCCCAAATTCCGGGGGACTATGGCTACACCTTC. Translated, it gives CASSPQIPGDYGYTF.

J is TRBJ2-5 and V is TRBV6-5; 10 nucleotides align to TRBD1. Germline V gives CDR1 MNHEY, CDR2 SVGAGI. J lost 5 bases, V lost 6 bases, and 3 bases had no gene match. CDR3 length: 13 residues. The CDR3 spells CASSRQGAETQYF. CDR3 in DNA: TGTGCCAGCAGCCGACAGGGGGCGGAGACCCAGTACTTC.

The CDR3 bases are TGTGCCAGCTCACCACCCCAGGGGCGAGGCTACACCTTC. Residues: CASSPPQGRGYTF. The chain has TRBV18 and TRBJ1-2; possibly TRBD1 for D (6 bases). This CDR3 is 13 amino acids long. Germline loops: CDR1 KGHSH, CDR2 LQKENI. V was clipped by 0 bases and J by 8 bases, with 10 bases between them. The variable domain in full, with the rest retrieved from reference TRBV18 and TRBJ1-2, is NAGVMQNPRHLVRRRGQEARLRCSPMKGHSHVYWYRQLPEEGLKFMVYLQKENIIDESGMPKERFSAEFPKEGPSILRIQQVVRGDSAAYFCASSPPQGRGYTFGSGTRLTVV.

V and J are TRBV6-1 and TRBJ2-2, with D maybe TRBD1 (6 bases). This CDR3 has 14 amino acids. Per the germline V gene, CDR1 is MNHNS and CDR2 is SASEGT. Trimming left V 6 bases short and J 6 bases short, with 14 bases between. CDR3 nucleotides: TGTGCCAGCAGCGCAGGGGTGCCTGCCGGGGAGCTGTTTTTT. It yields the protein CASSAGVPAGELFF.